This is a list of T cell receptor beta chains from one sample in a study of blood T cells in healthy people across ages. TCRdb reprocessed the 5' RACE reads with MiXCR, giving one entry per CDR3 protein. The sample contains 1.5 million to 1.8 million distinct CDR3 sequences, roughly 43% of which appear only once. The sample was blood. These receptors came from a woman under 30 in good health. Each CDR3 is given with its conserved first and last residue. A D gene is named only where the DNA matches it firmly. Not all rows give a size; the values are once, few, many and, for expanded clones, a class.

clone_size	v_call	j_call	cdr3_length	d_call	cdr3_aa	cdr3_nt
.	TRBV6-5	TRBJ1-1	15	.	CASSYSIRPATEAFF	TGTGCCAGCAGTTACTCGATCCGCCCAGCCACTGAAGCTTTCTTT
few	TRBV12-3/TRBV12-4	TRBJ1-2	13	.	CASTPVNAYGYTF	TGTGCCAGCACCCCCGTCAATGCCTATGGCTACACCTTC
.	TRBV10-3	TRBJ2-7	15	.	CAISEPERAYYEQYF	TGTGCCATCAGTGAGCCGGAGCGGGCGTACTACGAGCAGTACTTC
few	TRBV6-1	TRBJ2-1	14	TRBD1	CASIGGISYNEQFF	TGTGCCAGCATAGGGGGCATCTCCTACAATGAGCAGTTCTTC
few	TRBV20-1	TRBJ2-1	15	.	CSANSRDFPYNEQFF	TGCAGTGCTAACAGCCGGGACTTTCCCTACAATGAGCAGTTCTTC
.	TRBV7-9	TRBJ2-7	16	.	CASSLGQAGAYNEQYF	TGTGCCAGCAGCTTAGGACAAGCGGGCGCTTACAATGAGCAGTACTTC
.	TRBV29-1	TRBJ1-2	15	.	CSVQGEGLLDYGYTF	TGCAGCGTCCAAGGCGAGGGTTTACTCGACTATGGCTACACCTTC
few	TRBV20-1	TRBJ2-1	14	.	CSAQVRIRDNEQFF	TGCAGTGCCCAAGTCAGGATCCGTGACAATGAGCAGTTCTTC
.	TRBV7-2	TRBJ2-5	13	TRBD2	CARTGTTRETQYF	TGTGCCCGCACCGGGACTACAAGAGAGACCCAGTACTTC
.	TRBV4-1	TRBJ2-2	15	.	CASSRGGGAGGELFF	TGCGCCAGCAGCCGTGGAGGAGGGGCTGGCGGGGAGCTGTTTTTT
few	TRBV13	TRBJ1-2	14	.	CASSLGPGLDGYTF	TGTGCCAGCAGCTTAGGCCCAGGGTTGGATGGCTACACCTTC
.	TRBV7-9	TRBJ2-1	15	TRBD2	CASRIAGGVYNEQFF	TGTGCCAGCAGGATAGCGGGAGGGGTCTACAATGAGCAGTTCTTC
few	TRBV12-3/TRBV12-4	TRBJ2-7	13	.	CASSSPAGREQYF	TGTGCCAGCAGTTCCCCCGCGGGCCGCGAGCAGTACTTC
few	TRBV6-5	TRBJ2-7	17	.	CASSYSPGRARSYEQYF	TGTGCCAGCAGTTACTCTCCGGGCAGGGCCCGCTCCTACGAGCAGTACTTC
.	TRBV3-1	TRBJ2-7	11	.	CACSRGYEQYF	TGTGCCTGCAGCCGGGGCTACGAGCAGTACTTC
few	TRBV7-9	TRBJ2-5	12	.	CASTRLQENQYF	TGTGCCAGCACCCGACTGCAAGAGAACCAGTACTTC
.	TRBV3-1	TRBJ2-6	17	.	CATSHSCTTSGANVLTF	TGTGCCACCAGCCATAGTTGTACAACCTCTGGGGCCAACGTCCTGACTTTC
few	TRBV20-1	TRBJ1-5	15	.	CSARGGSGLGQPQHF	TGCAGTGCTAGAGGGGGGTCAGGGTTAGGACAGCCCCAGCATTTT
.	TRBV9	TRBJ2-5	12	.	CASSVSGETQYF	TGTGCCAGCAGCGTAAGTGGAGAGACCCAGTACTTC
.	TRBV25-1	TRBJ1-2	12	.	CASSDHRNGYTF	TGTGCCAGCAGTGATCATCGAAATGGCTACACCTTC
.	TRBV12-3/TRBV12-4	TRBJ2-3	15	TRBD2	CASREIAGVTDTQYF	TGTGCCAGCAGGGAGATAGCGGGAGTAACAGATACGCAGTATTTT
.	TRBV5-1	TRBJ1-4	16	.	CASSLRGEATNEKLFF	TGCGCCAGCAGCTTGCGAGGAGAAGCAACTAATGAAAAACTGTTTTTT
.	TRBV7-2	TRBJ2-5	14	.	CASKTAAWQETQYF	TGTGCCAGCAAGACAGCTGCCTGGCAAGAGACCCAGTACTTC
few	TRBV20-1	TRBJ2-1	14	.	CSSARDSAYNEQFF	TGCAGTTCTGCCAGGGATTCGGCCTACAATGAGCAGTTCTTC
.	TRBV20-1	TRBJ2-3	19	TRBD2	CSARDSGLANGSSTDTQYF	TGCAGTGCTAGAGATTCGGGACTAGCTAATGGGTCCAGCACAGATACGCAGTATTTT
.	TRBV29-1	TRBJ2-7	14	.	CSVEDYPDSYEQYF	TGCAGCGTTGAAGATTATCCCGACTCCTACGAGCAGTACTTC
many	TRBV7-2	TRBJ2-7	12	.	CASSSINYEQYF	TGTGCCAGCAGCTCCATCAACTACGAGCAGTACTTC
.	TRBV7-8	TRBJ1-1	16	.	CAGSPNYSGIGTEAFF	TGTGCCGGCAGCCCAAATTACTCAGGAATTGGCACTGAAGCTTTCTTT